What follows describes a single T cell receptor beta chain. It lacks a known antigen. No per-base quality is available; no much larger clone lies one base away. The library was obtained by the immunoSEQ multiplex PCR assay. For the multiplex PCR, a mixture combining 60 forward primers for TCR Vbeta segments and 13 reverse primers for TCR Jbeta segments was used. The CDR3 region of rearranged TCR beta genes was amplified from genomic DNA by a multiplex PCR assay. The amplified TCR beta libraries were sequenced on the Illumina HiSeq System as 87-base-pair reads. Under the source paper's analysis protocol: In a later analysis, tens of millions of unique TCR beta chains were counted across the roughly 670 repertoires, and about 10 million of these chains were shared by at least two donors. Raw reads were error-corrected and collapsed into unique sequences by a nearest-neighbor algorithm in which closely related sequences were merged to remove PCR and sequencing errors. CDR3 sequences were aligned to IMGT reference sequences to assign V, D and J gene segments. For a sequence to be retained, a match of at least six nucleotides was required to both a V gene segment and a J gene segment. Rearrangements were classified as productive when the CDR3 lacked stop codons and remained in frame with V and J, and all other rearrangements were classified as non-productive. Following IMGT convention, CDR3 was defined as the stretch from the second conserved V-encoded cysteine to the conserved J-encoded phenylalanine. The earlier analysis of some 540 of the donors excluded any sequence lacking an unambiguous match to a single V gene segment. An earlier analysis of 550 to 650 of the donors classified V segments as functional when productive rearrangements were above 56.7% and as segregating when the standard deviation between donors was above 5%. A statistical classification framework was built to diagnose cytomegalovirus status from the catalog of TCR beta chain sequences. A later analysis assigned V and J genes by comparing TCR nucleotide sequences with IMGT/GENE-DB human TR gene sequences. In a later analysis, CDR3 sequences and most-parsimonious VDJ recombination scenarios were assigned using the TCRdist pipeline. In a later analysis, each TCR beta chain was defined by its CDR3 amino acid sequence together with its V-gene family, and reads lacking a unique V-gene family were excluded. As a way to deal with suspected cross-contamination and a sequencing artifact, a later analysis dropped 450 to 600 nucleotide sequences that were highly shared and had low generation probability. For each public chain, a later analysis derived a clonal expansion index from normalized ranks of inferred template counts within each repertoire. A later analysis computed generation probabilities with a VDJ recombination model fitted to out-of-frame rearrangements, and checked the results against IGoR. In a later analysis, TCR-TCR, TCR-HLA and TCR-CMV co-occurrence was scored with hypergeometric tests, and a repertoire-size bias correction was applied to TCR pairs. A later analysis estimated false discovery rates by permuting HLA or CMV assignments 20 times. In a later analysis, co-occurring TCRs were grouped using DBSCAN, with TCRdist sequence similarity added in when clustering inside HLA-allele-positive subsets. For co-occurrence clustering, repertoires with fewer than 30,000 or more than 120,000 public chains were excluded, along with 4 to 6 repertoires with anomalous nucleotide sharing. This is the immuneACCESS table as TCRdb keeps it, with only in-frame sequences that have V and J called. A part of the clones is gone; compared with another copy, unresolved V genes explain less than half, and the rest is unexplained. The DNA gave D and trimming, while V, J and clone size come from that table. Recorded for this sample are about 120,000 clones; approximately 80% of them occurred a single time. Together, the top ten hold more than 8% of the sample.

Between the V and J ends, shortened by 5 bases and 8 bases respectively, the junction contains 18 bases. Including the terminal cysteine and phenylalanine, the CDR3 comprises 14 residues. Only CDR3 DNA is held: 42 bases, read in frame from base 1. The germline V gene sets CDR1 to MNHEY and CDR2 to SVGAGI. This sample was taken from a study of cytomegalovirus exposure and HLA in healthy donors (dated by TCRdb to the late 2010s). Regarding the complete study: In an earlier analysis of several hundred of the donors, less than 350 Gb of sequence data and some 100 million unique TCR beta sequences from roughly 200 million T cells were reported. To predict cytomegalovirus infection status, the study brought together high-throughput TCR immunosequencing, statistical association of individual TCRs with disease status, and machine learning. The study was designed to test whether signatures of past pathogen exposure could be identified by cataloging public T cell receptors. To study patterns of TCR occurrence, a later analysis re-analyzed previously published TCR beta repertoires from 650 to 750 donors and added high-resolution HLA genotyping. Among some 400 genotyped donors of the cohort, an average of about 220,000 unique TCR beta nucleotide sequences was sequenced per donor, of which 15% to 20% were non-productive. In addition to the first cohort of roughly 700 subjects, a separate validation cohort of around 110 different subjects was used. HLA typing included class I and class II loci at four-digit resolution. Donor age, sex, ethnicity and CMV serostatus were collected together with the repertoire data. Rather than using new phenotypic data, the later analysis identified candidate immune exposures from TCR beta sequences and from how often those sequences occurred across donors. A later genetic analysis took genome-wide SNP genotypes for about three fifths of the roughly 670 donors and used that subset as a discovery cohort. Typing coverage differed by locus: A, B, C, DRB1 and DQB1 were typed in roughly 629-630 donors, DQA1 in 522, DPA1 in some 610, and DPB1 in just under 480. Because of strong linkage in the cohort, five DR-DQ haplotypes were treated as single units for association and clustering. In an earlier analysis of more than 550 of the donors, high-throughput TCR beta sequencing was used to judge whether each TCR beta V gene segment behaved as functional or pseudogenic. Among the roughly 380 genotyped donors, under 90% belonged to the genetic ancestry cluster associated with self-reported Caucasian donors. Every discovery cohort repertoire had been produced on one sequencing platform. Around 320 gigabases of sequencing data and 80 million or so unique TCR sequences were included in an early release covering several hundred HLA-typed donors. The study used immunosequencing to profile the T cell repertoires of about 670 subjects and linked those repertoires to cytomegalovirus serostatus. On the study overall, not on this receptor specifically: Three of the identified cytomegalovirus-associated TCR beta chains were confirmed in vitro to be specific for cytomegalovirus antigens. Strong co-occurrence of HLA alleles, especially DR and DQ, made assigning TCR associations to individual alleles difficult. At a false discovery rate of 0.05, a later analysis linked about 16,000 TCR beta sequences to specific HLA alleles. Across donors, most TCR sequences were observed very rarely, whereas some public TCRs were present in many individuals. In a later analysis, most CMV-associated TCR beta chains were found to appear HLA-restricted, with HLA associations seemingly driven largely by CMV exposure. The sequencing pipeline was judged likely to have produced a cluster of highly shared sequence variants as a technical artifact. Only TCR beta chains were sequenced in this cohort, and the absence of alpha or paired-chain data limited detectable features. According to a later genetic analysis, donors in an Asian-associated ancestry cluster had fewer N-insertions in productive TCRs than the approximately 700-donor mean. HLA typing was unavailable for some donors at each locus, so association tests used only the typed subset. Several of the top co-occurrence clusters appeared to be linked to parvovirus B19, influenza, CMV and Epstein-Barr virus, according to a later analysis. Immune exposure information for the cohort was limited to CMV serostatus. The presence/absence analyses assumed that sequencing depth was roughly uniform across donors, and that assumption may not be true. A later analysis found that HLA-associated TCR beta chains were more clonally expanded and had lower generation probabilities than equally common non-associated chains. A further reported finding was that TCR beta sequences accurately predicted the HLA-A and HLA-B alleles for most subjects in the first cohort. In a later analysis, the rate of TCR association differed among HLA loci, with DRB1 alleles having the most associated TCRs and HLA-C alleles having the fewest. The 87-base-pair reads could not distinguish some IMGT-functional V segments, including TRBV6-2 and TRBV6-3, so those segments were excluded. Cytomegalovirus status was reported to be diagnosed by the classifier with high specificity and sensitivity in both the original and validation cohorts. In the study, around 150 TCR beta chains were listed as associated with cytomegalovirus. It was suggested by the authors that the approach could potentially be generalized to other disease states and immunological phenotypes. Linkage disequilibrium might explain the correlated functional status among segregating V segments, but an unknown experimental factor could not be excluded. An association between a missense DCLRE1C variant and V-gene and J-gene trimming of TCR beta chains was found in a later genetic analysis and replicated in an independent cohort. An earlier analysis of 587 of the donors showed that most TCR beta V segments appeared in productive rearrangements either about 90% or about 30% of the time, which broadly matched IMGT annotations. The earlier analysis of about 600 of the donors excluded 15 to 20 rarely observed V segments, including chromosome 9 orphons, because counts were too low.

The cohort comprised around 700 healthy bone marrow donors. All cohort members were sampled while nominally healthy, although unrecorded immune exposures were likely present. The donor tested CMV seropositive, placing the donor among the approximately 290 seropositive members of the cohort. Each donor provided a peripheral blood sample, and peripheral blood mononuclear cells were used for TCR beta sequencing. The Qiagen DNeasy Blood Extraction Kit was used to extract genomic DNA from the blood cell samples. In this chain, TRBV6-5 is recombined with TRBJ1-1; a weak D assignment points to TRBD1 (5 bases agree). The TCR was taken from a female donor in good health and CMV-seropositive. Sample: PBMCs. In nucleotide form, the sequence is TGTGCCAGCAGTAGGCCGTGGGGGGACTGGGAAGCTTTCTTT. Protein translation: CASSRPWGDWEAFF.